This is a list of T cell receptor beta chains from one sample in a study of blood T cell repertoires in COVID-19. Libraries were prepared by immunoSEQ multiplex PCR; TCRdb keeps only in-frame clonotypes and omits some of them. The sample holds fewer than 300,000 clones, 80% to 90% seen once. The specimen was peripheral blood. These receptors were collected from a woman in her forties who had recovered from COVID-19. Both conserved end residues are part of each CDR3. A D gene is named only where the DNA matches it firmly. A clone size is listed for some rows: how often the clone was seen (once, few, many), or a class if it is expanded.

clone_size,j_call,d_call,v_call,cdr3_nt,cdr3_aa
-,TRBJ1-2,-,TRBV29-1,TGCAGCGTTGAAGACCCCCCAGGGGCCCTAACCTTC,CSVEDPPGALTF
-,TRBJ2-7,-,TRBV19,TGTGCCAGTAGTCCAGGGCCTTTAAGCTCCTACGAGCAGTACTTC,CASSPGPLSSYEQYF
-,TRBJ1-1,TRBD1,TRBV11-3,TGTGCCAGCAGTAAGGGACAGTCGAACACTGAAGCTTTCTTT,CASSKGQSNTEAFF
-,TRBJ2-2,-,TRBV7-2,TGTGCCAGCAGCGTTCGACAGGCCCCCGGGGAGCTGTTTTTT,CASSVRQAPGELFF
once,TRBJ1-2,-,TRBV15,TGTGCCACCAGCAGAGATTCGGACAGCTATGGCTACACCTTC,CATSRDSDSYGYTF
-,TRBJ2-3,-,TRBV4-3,TGCGCCAGCAGCCAACCGGGAGCTAGCACAGATACGCAGTATTTT,CASSQPGASTDTQYF
-,TRBJ2-7,TRBD1,TRBV5-1,TGCGCCAGCAGCACGGACAGGGGCTCCTACGAGCAGTACTTC,CASSTDRGSYEQYF
-,TRBJ1-3,-,TRBV6-5,TGTGCCAGCAGTTCGACAGCCTCTGGAAACACCATATATTTT,CASSSTASGNTIYF
-,TRBJ1-4,TRBD1,TRBV7-9,TGTGCCAGCAGCCGCCGACAGGGGGGTGAAAAACTGTTTTTT,CASSRRQGGEKLFF
-,TRBJ2-7,TRBD2,TRBV9,TGTGCCAGCAATCCTTCTGGGGGGGGCTACGAGCAGTACTTC,CASNPSGGGYEQYF
-,TRBJ1-3,TRBD1,TRBV5-4,TGTGCCAGCAGCTTGGGACAGGGTGGGTACTCTGGAAACACCATATATTTT,CASSLGQGGYSGNTIYF
-,TRBJ1-2,TRBD1,TRBV7-2,TGTGCCAGCAGCTTAGTAGGGACAGGGGGCTACACCTTC,CASSLVGTGGYTF
-,TRBJ2-7,-,TRBV3-1/TRBV3-2,TGTGCCAGCAGCCAAGTACACAGGGACGACGAGCAGTACTTC,CASSQVHRDDEQYF
-,TRBJ2-3,TRBD1,TRBV27,TGTGCCAGCAGTTCCGAACAGGGGTTAGGCACAGATACGCAGTATTTT,CASSSEQGLGTDTQYF
-,TRBJ1-6,-,TRBV5-1,TGCGCCAGCAGCTCAACCCCCTTGGGTATCGGGAATTCACCCCTCCACTTT,CASSSTPLGIGNSPLHF
-,TRBJ1-5,TRBD1,TRBV5-5,TGTGCCAGCAGCCAGGGACAGCCTAATCAGCCCCAGCATTTT,CASSQGQPNQPQHF
-,TRBJ2-2,TRBD1,TRBV5-6,TGTGCCAGCAGCAGAGGGACAGGGGGTATCGGGGAGCTGTTTTTT,CASSRGTGGIGELFF
-,TRBJ1-1,-,TRBV5-1,TGCGCCAGCAGCTGGAGTTCCACGAACACTGAAGCTTTCTTT,CASSWSSTNTEAFF
once,TRBJ1-4,-,TRBV15,TGTGCCACCAGCAGAGGTCAGGGGATAGGGGAAAAACTGTTTTTT,CATSRGQGIGEKLFF
few,TRBJ1-2,-,TRBV27,TGTGCCAGCAGTTTATCGATGGGGGGGGCGAGTGGCTACACCTTC,CASSLSMGGASGYTF
-,TRBJ2-7,-,TRBV19,TGTGCCAGTAGTATAAGGGGAAGAGGCAGGGGCAGCTCCTACGAGCAGTACTTC,CASSIRGRGRGSSYEQYF
-,TRBJ2-5,TRBD2,TRBV4-1,TGCGCCAGCAGCCAAGAGATCCAGCGGGGGGACCCACGGCAAGAGACCCAGTACTTC,CASSQEIQRGDPRQETQYF